The 17 T cell receptor beta chains below all came from one sample that was sequenced in a study of T-cell reconstitution after alpha-beta-depleted transplantation in children. A TCRbeta library incorporating unique molecular identifiers was prepared. TCRdb called the PCR reads again in MiXCR, with one record for every CDR3 protein. Counted here are almost 400,000 distinct CDR3 sequences, roughly 20% occurring once; the ten biggest clones make up around 3.9%. The material was PBMCs from the stem cell graft donor, obtained from the stem cell graft. These receptor sequences come from a human donor who donated a stem cell graft to a child with acute myeloid leukemia.

V and J are TRBV12-3 or TRBV12-4 and TRBJ2-1, with 11 nucleotides matching TRBD2. V dropped 10 bases and J dropped 4; count of bases not matched to a gene: 15. This CDR3 has 17 amino acids. The CDR3, as DNA: TGTGCCACCCTGCCCGGGGGGACTAGCGGAGAATACAATGAGCAGTTCTTC. Encoded protein: CATLPGGTSGEYNEQFF.

The rearrangement uses TRBV10-3 and TRBJ2-1; TRBD2 aligns across 9 bases. Germline CDR1 is ENHRY and CDR2 is SYGVKD. With 6 bases clipped from V and 5 bases from J, the junction kept 8 bases outside the gene matches. The CDR3 is 15 residues long. In nucleotides, the CDR3 is TGTGCCATCAGCCTCGATAGCGGGAGAAACAATGAGCAGTTCTTC. It encodes CAISLDSGRNNEQFF.

The table lists this clonotype with a few counts. This chain connects TRBV14 to TRBJ2-1; 12 bases are a match to TRBD2. The germline CDR1 and CDR2 sequences are SGHDN and FVKESK. Trimming removed 4 bases from V and 7 bases from J; junction bases left unmatched: 8. The CDR3 consists of 16 residues. CDR3 protein: CASSRGRTSGTNEQFF. CDR3 coding DNA: TGTGCCAGCAGCCGGGGCCGGACTAGCGGGACAAATGAGCAGTTCTTC.

The chain recombines TRBV24-1 with TRBJ2-1, with D perhaps matching TRBD2 (5 bases). The CDR3 consists of 16 residues. V dropped 1 base and J dropped 6 bases, with 15 bases sitting between them. The V gene's germline CDR1 is KGHDR and CDR2 SFDVKD. The CDR3 sequence: CATSDLKRSNPNEQFF. In nucleotides, the CDR3 is TGTGCCACCAGTGATTTAAAGCGGAGTAATCCCAATGAGCAGTTCTTC.

The CDR3: CASSLEGSFYEQYF. CDR3 DNA: TGTGCCAGCAGTTTGGAAGGTTCTTTCTACGAGCAGTACTTC. The V and J genes are TRBV12-3 or TRBV12-4 and TRBJ2-7; D not resolved. The V end was cut by 3 bases, the J end by 3 bases, with 12 bases between. The CDR3 runs to 14 residues.

In its sample, this clonotype was seen a few times. The chain combines TRBV11-3 with TRBJ2-6; possible D gene TRBD2, 6 bases. Per germline, CDR1 SGHNT and CDR2 YENEEA. V lost 3 bases to trimming and J lost 8 bases, with 14 bases between them. The CDR3 sequence is 15 residues long. DNA of the CDR3: TGTGCCAGCAGCTTCGGGGGAGGCTTGCCCAACGTCCTGACTTTC. Its protein is CASSFGGGLPNVLTF.

The gene calls are TRBV3-1 and TRBJ2-5; the match to TRBD2 covers 14 bases. Germline CDR1 and CDR2: LGHDT and YNNKEL (reference sequence). There are 16 residues in the CDR3. V trimming: 5 bases; J trimming: 2 bases; junction bases outside the gene matches: 4. The CDR3 region has the DNA TGTGCCAGCAGCTCGCGACTAGCGGGGGGGCAAGAGACCCAGTACTTC. Residues: CASSSRLAGGQETQYF.

Only a few counts were recorded for this clonotype. The genes are TRBV5-1 and TRBJ2-1; 7 bases are shared with TRBD2. Germline V gene data show CDR1 as SGHRS and CDR2 as YFSETQ. The CDR3 is 13 amino acids. The V gene end was trimmed by 3 bases and the J gene end by 6 bases; junction bases not matched to a gene: 3. The CDR3 nucleotides read TGCGCCAGCAGCTCGACTAGCCTCAATGAGCAGTTCTTC. Its translation: CASSSTSLNEQFF.

The chain joins TRBV30 to TRBJ2-7; D remains ambiguous. Trimming removed 3 bases from V and 1 base from J, with 10 bases in between. Germline CDR1 reads GTSNPN; CDR2 reads SVGIG (reference sequence). The CDR3 length is 13 residues. CDR3 amino acids: CAWSDFQSYEQYF. CDR3 bases: TGTGCCTGGAGCGACTTCCAATCCTACGAGCAGTACTTC.

The J gene is TRBJ2-7, the V gene TRBV27, with 12 bases matching TRBD2. CDR1 and CDR2 from the germline V gene are MNHEY and SMNVEV (reference sequence). The CDR3 has 18 amino acids. Losses at the gene ends were 0 bases for V and 2 bases for J; bases not matched to a gene: 8. Here the CDR3 DNA reads TGTGCCAGCAGTTTATCGGACCTAGCGGGAGGGCCAGCCTACGAGCAGTACTTC. Its translation: CASSLSDLAGGPAYEQYF.

This clonotype was picked up many times. The gene calls are TRBV25-1 and TRBJ2-3; TRBD2 matches at 7 bases. The CDR3 covers 16 residues. V was pared by 6 bases and J by 5 bases, with 14 bases of the junction left unmatched. The germline CDR1 and CDR2 sequences are MGHDK and SYGVNS. In DNA, the CDR3 is TGTGCCAGCAGCGCGGGGGTTCCTCGGTTGGGAGATACGCAGTATTTT. Its translation: CASSAGVPRLGDTQYF. Looking up the rest from reference TRBV25-1 and TRBJ2-3 gives the full variable domain: EADIYQTPRYLVIGTGKKITLECSQTMGHDKMYWYQQDPGMELHLIHYSYGVNSTEKGDLSSESTVSRIRTEHFPLTLESARPSHTSQYLCASSAGVPRLGDTQYFGPGTRLTVL.

The sample holds many counts of this clonotype. The chain carries TRBV20-1 and TRBJ1-6; tentative D call: TRBD1 (5 bases). CDR1 and CDR2 (germline): DFQATT, SNEGSKA (reference sequence). V lost 4 bases and J lost 7, with 14 bases in between. CDR3 length: 14 residues. CDR3 sequence reads: CSAITGLGNSPLHF. Written as DNA, the CDR3 is TGCAGTGCTATTACAGGACTTGGGAATTCACCCCTCCACTTT.

This clonotype was recorded many times. In nucleotides, the CDR3 is TGTGCCAGCAGTGGGGGTGGTTTGGCCTATGGCTACACCTTC. It translates to CASSGGGLAYGYTF. This chain uses TRBV25-1 with TRBJ1-2; no clear D gene. The V and J ends lost 4 bases and 4 bases respectively, with 13 bases between them. There are 14 residues in the CDR3. Germline V gives CDR1 MGHDK, CDR2 SYGVNS.

This clonotype was seen a handful of times. This rearrangement joins TRBV20-1 to TRBJ2-7; possible D gene TRBD2, 5 bases. Germline V gene sequence: CDR1 DFQATT, CDR2 SNEGSKA (reference sequence). This CDR3 is 13 amino acids long. Trimming took 5 bases from V and 4 from J, leaving 15 bases between them. The CDR3 DNA reads as TGCAGTGCTGCCGAGCGGACCTTTTACGAGCAGTACTTC. Protein product: CSAAERTFYEQYF.

The chain is built from TRBV3-1 and TRBJ2-7; D might be TRBD2 (5 bases). V was shortened by 5 bases and J by 9 bases, with 17 bases between the two germline ends. The CDR3 is 13 amino acids. Germline lookup yields CDR1 LGHDT and CDR2 YNNKEL (reference sequence). CDR3 coding DNA: TGTGCCAGCAGCACCCGGACTGGCTCGGCGCAGTACTTC. Its translation: CASSTRTGSAQYF.

This clonotype was found a few times. The rearrangement joins TRBV15 to TRBJ1-1; D possibly corresponds to TRBD1 (5 bases). V dropped 5 bases and J dropped 7 bases, with 17 bases sitting between them. Germline lookup yields CDR1 LNHNV and CDR2 YYDKDF (reference sequence). There are 14 residues in the CDR3. This chain's CDR3 is CATSRDGPPGEAFF. CDR3 DNA: TGTGCCACCAGCCGGGACGGACCCCCGGGTGAAGCTTTCTTT.

The rearrangement joins TRBV7-8 to TRBJ2-1; D is perhaps TRBD2 (5 bases). V lost 5 bases and J 4 bases, leaving 21 bases between the germline ends. The CDR3 extends over 17 amino acids. CDR1 and CDR2 from the germline V gene are SGHVS and FQNEAQ. The CDR3 reads CASSQDGLAPNYNEQFF. The CDR3 DNA is TGTGCCAGCAGCCAAGACGGTTTAGCGCCCAATTACAATGAGCAGTTCTTC.